The entry below gives a single T cell receptor beta chain sequence along with its context. The antigen is not known. Expansion with viral peptide pools was applied to antigen-specific CD4+ T cells by the ViraFEST assay prior to sequencing. Subsequent to a culture period of approximately 11 days, CD4+ T cells were isolated. Nobody among the vaccine recipients had prior SARS-CoV-2 infection (nucleocapsid antibodies were negative). This record belongs to a study of vaccination effects on CD4 cells after COVID-19. The CDR3 spans 12 residues. V gave up 3 bases and J gave up 2 bases, with 5 bases separating them. Germline assignment: CDR1 SQVTM and CDR2 ANQGSEA. Repertoires were generated with immunoSEQ multiplex PCR, while TCRdb's copy carries only in-frame clones and drops some. The sample lists roughly 42,000 clones; 70% were seen once.

The material was CD4+ T cells from PBMCs cultured with HCoV-OC43 spike peptides, obtained before COVID-19 vaccination. Documented subset: HCoV-OC43 spike overlapping peptide pool stimulation. J is TRBJ2-1 and V is TRBV29-1, with no clear D. The TCR sequence derives from a human donor who received a COVID-19 vaccine. The CDR3 loop reads CSVDQAYNEQFF. For the CDR3, the DNA is TGCAGCGTTGATCAAGCCTACAATGAGCAGTTCTTC.